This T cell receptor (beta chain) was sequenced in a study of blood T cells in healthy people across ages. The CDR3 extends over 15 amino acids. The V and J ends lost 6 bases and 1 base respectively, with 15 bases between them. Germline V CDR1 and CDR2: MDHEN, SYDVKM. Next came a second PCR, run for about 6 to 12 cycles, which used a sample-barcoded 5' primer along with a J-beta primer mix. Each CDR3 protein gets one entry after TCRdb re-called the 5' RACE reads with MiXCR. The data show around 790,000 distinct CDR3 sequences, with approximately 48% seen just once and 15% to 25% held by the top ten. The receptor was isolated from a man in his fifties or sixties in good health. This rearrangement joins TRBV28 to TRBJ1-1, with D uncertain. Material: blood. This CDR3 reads CASSPTRTANTEAFF. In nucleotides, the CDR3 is TGTGCCAGCAGCCCGACCCGAACTGCGAACACTGAAGCTTTCTTT.